This TCR beta chain was found in a study of cytomegalovirus exposure and HLA in healthy donors. This clone appeared once. Researchers ran the PCR with 60 Vbeta and 13 Jbeta primers. TCRdb's copy holds only in-frame clones and misses some; the assay was immunoSEQ multiplex PCR. The table records about 190,000 clones, approximately 82% of them present only once. After removal of 8 bases from V and 5 bases from J, the junction contained 11 bases not matched to a gene. In germline, CDR1 is MNHEY, CDR2 SVGAGI. This CDR3 region has 14 residues. The sequence derives from a woman aged 45-59 years in good health and CMV-seropositive. V is TRBV6-5 and J is TRBJ1-2; 7 positions match TRBD1. Sample: PBMCs. The chain's CDR3 is CASGYRQGGYGYTF. The CDR3 nucleotides read TGTGCCAGCGGCTACCGACAGGGAGGATATGGCTACACCTTC.